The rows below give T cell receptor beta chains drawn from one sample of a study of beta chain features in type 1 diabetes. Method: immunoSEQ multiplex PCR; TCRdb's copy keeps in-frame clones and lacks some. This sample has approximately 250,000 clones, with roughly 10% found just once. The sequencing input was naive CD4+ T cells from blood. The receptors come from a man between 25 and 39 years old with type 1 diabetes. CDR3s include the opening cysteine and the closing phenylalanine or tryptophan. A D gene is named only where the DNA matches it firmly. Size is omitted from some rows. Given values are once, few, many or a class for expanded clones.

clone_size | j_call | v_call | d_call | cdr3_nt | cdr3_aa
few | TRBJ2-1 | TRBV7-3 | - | TGTGCCAGCACCCATCCCCCGGAGCACGTCTCCTACAATGAGCAGTTCTTC | CASTHPPEHVSYNEQFF
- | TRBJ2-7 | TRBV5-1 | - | TGCGCCAGCAGCTTGGGGGCAGGGTTAAACGAGCAGTACTTC | CASSLGAGLNEQYF
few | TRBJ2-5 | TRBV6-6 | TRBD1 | TGTGCCAGCAGTTACCCTAGGACAGGGAGGCGAGAGACCCAGTACTTC | CASSYPRTGRRETQYF
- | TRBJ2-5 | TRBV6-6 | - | TGTGCCAGCAGTTCAGGGCTAGGGGAGACCCAGTACTTC | CASSSGLGETQYF
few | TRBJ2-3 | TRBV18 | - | TGTGCCAGCTCACCACCGTCCCACCCAGGCACGCAGTATTTT | CASSPPSHPGTQYF
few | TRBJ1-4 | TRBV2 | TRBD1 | TGTGCCAGCAGCCGGGACAGGGGAGGCGAAAAACTGTTTTTT | CASSRDRGGEKLFF
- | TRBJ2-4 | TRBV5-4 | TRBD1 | TGTGCCAGCAGCTTGGGACAGGGTACAAACATTCAGTACTTC | CASSLGQGTNIQYF
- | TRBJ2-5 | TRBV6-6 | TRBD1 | TGTGCCAGCAGGGACAGGTGGAAGCAAGAGACCCAGTACTTC | CASRDRWKQETQYF
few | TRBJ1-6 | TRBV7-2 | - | TGTGCCAGCAGCTTAGCTGTTAGCTCCTATAATTCACCCCTCCACTTT | CASSLAVSSYNSPLHF
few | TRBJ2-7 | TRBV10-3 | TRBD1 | TGTGCCATCAGCGGGGGGGGACAGGGGTCCTACGAGCAGTACTTC | CAISGGGQGSYEQYF
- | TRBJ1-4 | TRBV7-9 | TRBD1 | TGTGCCAGCAGCCAAGGGGGCGCAAAAGAAAAACTGTTTTTT | CASSQGGAKEKLFF
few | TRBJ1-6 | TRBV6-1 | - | TGTGCCAGCAGCGCAGGACTAGGAGGCACACAAGGCCTCCACTTT | CASSAGLGGTQGLHF
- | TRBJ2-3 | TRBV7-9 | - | TGTGCCAGCAGCTTAGCCAGGACAAGCACAGATACGCAGTATTTT | CASSLARTSTDTQYF
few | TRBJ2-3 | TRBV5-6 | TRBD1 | TGTGCCAGCAGCTCCCCGACAGGGGGAGATACGCAGTATTTT | CASSSPTGGDTQYF
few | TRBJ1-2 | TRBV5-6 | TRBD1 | TGTGCCAGCAGCTTGGGGCAGGGGGCGCGTTATGGCTACACCTTC | CASSLGQGARYGYTF
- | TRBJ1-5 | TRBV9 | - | TGTGCCAGCAGCGTAGGTTCACAAAATCAGCCCCAGCATTTT | CASSVGSQNQPQHF
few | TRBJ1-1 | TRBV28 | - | TGTGCCAGCAGTTGGGCGAACACTGAAGCTTTCTTT | CASSWANTEAFF
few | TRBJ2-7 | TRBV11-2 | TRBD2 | TGTGCCAGCACCCCCGGGATAGCGGGGAAGATGCCCTACGAGCAGTACTTC | CASTPGIAGKMPYEQYF
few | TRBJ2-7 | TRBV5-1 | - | TGCGCCAGCAGCTTTGCGGGGTTCCACGAGCAGTACTTC | CASSFAGFHEQYF
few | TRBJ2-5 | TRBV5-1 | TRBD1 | TGCGCCAGCAGCCAGCTACTGGGGACAGTCCAAGAGACCCAGTACTTC | CASSQLLGTVQETQYF
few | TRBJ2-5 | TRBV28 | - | TGTGCCAGCAGTTCTTCAGGGTTTCGGGGGTCGACCCAGTACTTC | CASSSSGFRGSTQYF
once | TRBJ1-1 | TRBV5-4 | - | TGTGCCAGCAGCGCCGAGGGCGACGGAAACACTGAAGCTTTCTTT | CASSAEGDGNTEAFF
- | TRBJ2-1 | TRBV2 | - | TGTGCCAGCAAGCGGAGTTGGGAGCAGTTCTTC | CASKRSWEQFF
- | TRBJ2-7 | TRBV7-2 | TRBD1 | TGTGCCAGCAGCCAGGGACAGGGTTTTTACGAGCAGTACTTC | CASSQGQGFYEQYF
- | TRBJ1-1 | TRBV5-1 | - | TGCGCCAGCAGCTTGGGGCAGGAGGACACTGAAGCTTTCTTT | CASSLGQEDTEAFF
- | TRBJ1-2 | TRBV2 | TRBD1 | TGTGCCATCCAGACAGGGGATGGCTACACCTTC | CAIQTGDGYTF
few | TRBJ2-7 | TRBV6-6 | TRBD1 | TGTGCCAGCCGACCGGACAGGGCGAGCGAGCAGTACTTC | CASRPDRASEQYF
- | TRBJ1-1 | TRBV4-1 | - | TGCGCCAGCAGCTCACTACCTGGGTCTGAAGCTTTCTTT | CASSSLPGSEAFF
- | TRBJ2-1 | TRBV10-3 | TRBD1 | TGTGCCATCAGCCAGTCCACAGGGGGCTCCTACAATGAGCAGTTCTTC | CAISQSTGGSYNEQFF
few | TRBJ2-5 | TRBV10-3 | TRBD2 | TGTGCCATCAGTGAGTCGAGCGGGGGGGCCGCGGAGACCCAGTACTTC | CAISESSGGAAETQYF
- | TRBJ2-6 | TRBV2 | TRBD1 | TGTGCCAGCAGTTTAACAGGGGGCTCTGGGGCCAACGTCCTGACTTTC | CASSLTGGSGANVLTF
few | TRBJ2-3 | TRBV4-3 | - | TGCGCCAGCAGCCACCAGGTGGATACGCAGTATTTT | CASSHQVDTQYF
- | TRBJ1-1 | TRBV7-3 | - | TGTGCCAGCAGCTTTACAGGGAGGGACACTGAAGCTTTCTTT | CASSFTGRDTEAFF
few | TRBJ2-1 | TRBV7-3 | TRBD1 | TGTGCCAGCAGCGGCGGTATTGGACAGGGCCTCAATGAGCAGTTCTTC | CASSGGIGQGLNEQFF
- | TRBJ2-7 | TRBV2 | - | TGTGCCAGCAGGGGGGACAACTACGAGCAGTACTTC | CASRGDNYEQYF
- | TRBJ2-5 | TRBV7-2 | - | TGTGCCAGCAGCTTTACGCGGGGGCGAGAGACCCAGTACTTC | CASSFTRGRETQYF
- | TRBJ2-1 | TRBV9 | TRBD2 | TGTGCCAGCAGCGTAGATGGCCTAGCGGGCATCAATGAGCAGTTCTTC | CASSVDGLAGINEQFF